This TCR beta chain appears in the sequencing data of a study of TIL therapy for anti-PD-1-resistant metastatic lung cancer. Study details: Tumor harvest preceded PD-1/PD-L1 blockade, followed by nivolumab treatment.

Study-wide findings and caveats: The cohort had more treatment-naive, never-smoker and oncogene-addicted patients than typical. The baseline peripheral repertoire was partially replaced by infused TIL clonotypes that later decayed.

This was the immunoSEQ v3 assay. The table came from immunoSEQ multiplex PCR; TCRdb's copy has only in-frame clones and leaves some out. The table shows 50,000 to 60,000 clones, with approximately 75% occurring only once. Details on this clone: Its specificity is unknown.

Time point of the sample: pre-treatment sample, taken before nivolumab and TIL therapy. The ends were cut back, 2 bases at V and 8 bases at J, with 10 bases in the middle. The V gene's germline CDR1 is GTSNPN and CDR2 SVGIG (reference sequence). The CDR3 length is 13 residues. This sequence originates from a person aged 25 to 85 with non-small cell lung cancer. This sample comprised blood, obtained at baseline. J is TRBJ1-6 and V is TRBV30, with D hard to call. This chain's CDR3 is CAWSLQSYSPLHF. CDR3 DNA: TGTGCCTGGAGTCTACAGAGTTATTCACCCCTCCACTTT.